This T cell receptor (beta chain) came from a study of CD8 T cells in ankylosing spondylitis. Study-wide points: Reports say disease-linked clones showed up significantly more in matched ankylosing spondylitis synovial fluid. In ankylosing spondylitis blood, a motif of roughly 8 highly homologous TCR beta variants appeared characteristic.

Molecular-barcoded quantitative 5'-RACE produced these TCR beta libraries. TCRdb re-called the 5' RACE reads through MiXCR, storing one row per CDR3 protein. The sample yields 150,000 to 200,000 distinct CDR3 sequences, 11% seen once. The sample holds a few counts of this clonotype. Its matching antigen is unknown. The sample was blood, either unsorted or a sorted T cell fraction (not recorded which). This receptor was identified in a male donor with ankylosing spondylitis or in good health (not recorded which).

The CDR3 is CASSQEEGTGSYNEQFF. CDR3 nucleotides: TGTGCCAGCAGCCAAGAGGAAGGGACAGGTTCCTACAATGAGCAGTTCTTC. The V gene is TRBV3-1, the J gene TRBJ2-1, with 8 bases lining up with TRBD1. The CDR3 is made up of 17 amino acids. The V gene end was trimmed by 0 bases and the J gene end by 1 base; junction bases not matched to a gene: 5. Germline-derived CDR1 and CDR2 are LGHDT and YNNKEL (reference sequence).